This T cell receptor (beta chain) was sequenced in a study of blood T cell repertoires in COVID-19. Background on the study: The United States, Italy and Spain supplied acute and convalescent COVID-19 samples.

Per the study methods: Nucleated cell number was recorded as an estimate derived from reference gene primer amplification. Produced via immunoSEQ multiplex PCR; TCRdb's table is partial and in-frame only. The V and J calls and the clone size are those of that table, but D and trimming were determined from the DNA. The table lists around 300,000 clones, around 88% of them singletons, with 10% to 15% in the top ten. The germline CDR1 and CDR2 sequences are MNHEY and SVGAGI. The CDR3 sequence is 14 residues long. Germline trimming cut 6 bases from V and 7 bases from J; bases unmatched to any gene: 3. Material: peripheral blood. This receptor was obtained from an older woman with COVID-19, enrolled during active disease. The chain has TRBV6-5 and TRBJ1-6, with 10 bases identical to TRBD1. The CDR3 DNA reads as TGTGCCAGCAGCGGGACAGGGGACAATTCACCCCTCCACTTT. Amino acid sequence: CASSGTGDNSPLHF.